Listed below are T cell receptor beta chains from one sample, sequenced in a study of blood T cell repertoires in COVID-19. The method was immunoSEQ multiplex PCR; TCRdb's version includes in-frame clones alone and lacks a portion of them. The repertoire holds 80,000 to 95,000 clones, with 75% to 90% as singletons. The sample comprised peripheral blood. The receptors originated from a woman older than 75 with active or convalescent COVID-19. Each CDR3 is given with its conserved first and last residue. A D gene is named only where the DNA matches it firmly. Not all rows give a size; the values are once, few, many and, for expanded clones, a class.

clone_size	v_call	j_call	d_call	cdr3_nt	cdr3_aa
NA	TRBV5-4	TRBJ1-4	TRBD1	TGTGCCAGCAGCCCGAGTCAGGGGGCGGGAAAACTGTTTTTT	CASSPSQGAGKLFF
few	TRBV5-5	TRBJ2-3	TRBD2	TGTGCCAGCGGAGGACTAGCGGGAGGGGGAGATACGCAGTATTTT	CASGGLAGGGDTQYF
NA	TRBV6-5	TRBJ1-6	TRBD1	TGTGCCAGCAGTTACAGGGGGCGTGATTCACCCCTCCACTTT	CASSYRGRDSPLHF
NA	TRBV28	TRBJ1-2	TRBD1	TGTGCCAGCAGTTTTCAGGGGGCCGACGGCTACACCTTC	CASSFQGADGYTF
NA	TRBV7-8	TRBJ2-7	NA	TGTGCCAGCAGCTTAGGTCCGGGGTTGACCTACGAGCAGTACTTC	CASSLGPGLTYEQYF
NA	TRBV4-2	TRBJ2-1	TRBD2	TGTGCCAGCAGCCAAGATCTAGCGGGAGGGCCCTATGAGCAGTTCTTC	CASSQDLAGGPYEQFF
NA	TRBV6-8	TRBJ2-5	TRBD1	TGTGCCAGCAGTTACCACCGCACGATGGGACAGGGGCGGGTGACCCAGTACTTC	CASSYHRTMGQGRVTQYF
NA	TRBV18	TRBJ1-5	NA	TGTGCCAGCTCACCGTCGAGGAGCAATCAGCCCCAGCATTTT	CASSPSRSNQPQHF
NA	TRBV29-1	TRBJ2-7	TRBD1	TGCAGCGTGACAGGGATCTCCACCTACGAGCAGTACTTC	CSVTGISTYEQYF
NA	TRBV27	TRBJ1-2	NA	TGTGCCAGCCACCAGGGAGGGACCTATGGCTACACCTTC	CASHQGGTYGYTF
NA	TRBV6-6	TRBJ1-4	NA	TGTGCCAGCAGTCCCGGTCGAGGTGCTATTGATGAAAAACTGTTTTTT	CASSPGRGAIDEKLFF
once	TRBV5-4	TRBJ1-1	NA	TGTGCCAGCAGCTTGGGCGGCTTGATTGGGGGGACTGAAGCTTTCTTT	CASSLGGLIGGTEAFF
NA	TRBV28	TRBJ1-2	NA	TGTGCCAGCAGTCCTGACATCTATGGCTACACCTTC	CASSPDIYGYTF
once	TRBV19	TRBJ2-7	TRBD2	TGTGCCAGTACTAGCGGTTACGAGCAGTACTTC	CASTSGYEQYF
NA	TRBV7-9	TRBJ2-5	NA	TGTGCCAGCAGCTCCTCGGGACAACAATGGGAGACCCAGTACTTC	CASSSSGQQWETQYF
NA	TRBV27	TRBJ1-2	TRBD1	TGTGCCAGCAGCAACAGGGGGTATGGCTACACCTTC	CASSNRGYGYTF
NA	TRBV6-1	TRBJ2-5	NA	TGTGCCAGCAGTGAAGGGGCGTCCGAGGAGACCCAGTACTTC	CASSEGASEETQYF
NA	TRBV6-2/TRBV6-3	TRBJ2-7	NA	TGTGCCAGCAGTTTTACAGGCTACGAGCAGTACTTC	CASSFTGYEQYF
NA	TRBV7-9	TRBJ2-7	TRBD1	TGTGCCAGCAGCTTAGTCCCAACAGGGGGCCCCTACGAGCAGTACTTC	CASSLVPTGGPYEQYF
NA	TRBV7-8	TRBJ1-1	NA	TGTGCCAGCAGCCCGCAAGAGGGAAGTAGAACTTTCTTT	CASSPQEGSRTFF
NA	TRBV7-3	TRBJ2-1	NA	TGTGCCAGCAGCTTAAGTGGGCTGGGCAATGAGCAGTTCTTC	CASSLSGLGNEQFF
NA	TRBV19	TRBJ2-7	TRBD2	TGTGCCAGTAGTGTTAGCGGGCCCCACTCCTACGAGCAGTACTTC	CASSVSGPHSYEQYF
NA	TRBV29-1	TRBJ1-1	TRBD1	TGCAGCGTTGAAGGCAGGGGGCCGAACACTGAAGCTTTCTTT	CSVEGRGPNTEAFF
NA	TRBV6-2/TRBV6-3	TRBJ1-1	NA	TGTGCCAGCAGTTACGCGAATATGAACACTGAAGCTTTCTTT	CASSYANMNTEAFF
NA	TRBV5-1	TRBJ2-2	NA	TGCGCCAGCAGCTTCGCTCGAGTTGAGAACACCGGGGAGCTGTTTTTT	CASSFARVENTGELFF
few	TRBV29-1	TRBJ1-1	NA	TGCAGCGTTGAAGTACAGAAGAACACTGAAGCTTTCTTT	CSVEVQKNTEAFF
NA	TRBV5-4	TRBJ2-5	TRBD1	TGTGCCAGCAGCTTGGGAGGTGGGACAGGGACTGAGACCCAGTACTTC	CASSLGGGTGTETQYF
few	TRBV7-2	TRBJ2-1	NA	TGTGCCAGCAGCCGGTCTGTCAATGAGCAGTTCTTC	CASSRSVNEQFF
NA	TRBV28	TRBJ1-2	TRBD1	TGTGCCAGCAGTTTGGGACAGGTCAACTATGGCTACACCTTC	CASSLGQVNYGYTF
NA	TRBV9	TRBJ2-7	TRBD2	TGTGCCAGCAGCGTAGCCGGGACTAGCGGGAGCTACGAGCAGTACTTC	CASSVAGTSGSYEQYF
NA	TRBV30	TRBJ2-1	TRBD1	TGTGCCTGGAGTTCGGACAGGGGGTACAATGAGCAGTTCTTC	CAWSSDRGYNEQFF
NA	TRBV28	TRBJ1-5	NA	TGTGCCAGCAGTCCTACGACAGGCAGTAGCAATCAGCCCCAGCATTTT	CASSPTTGSSNQPQHF
NA	TRBV5-1	TRBJ2-1	NA	TGCGCCAGCAGCTTGGATGGCATGGCGGGCAGTGAGCAGTTCTTC	CASSLDGMAGSEQFF
NA	TRBV16	TRBJ2-3	NA	TGTGCCAGCAGCCAATATTCCCCGACAGATACGCAGTATTTT	CASSQYSPTDTQYF
NA	TRBV4-2	TRBJ1-1	NA	TGTGCCAGCAGCCATGTAGGGACACCGAACACTGAAGCTTTCTTT	CASSHVGTPNTEAFF
few	TRBV4-1	TRBJ2-2	TRBD1	TGCGCCAGCAGCCAACACAGGGGAATGAACACCGGGGAGCTGTTTTTT	CASSQHRGMNTGELFF
NA	TRBV20-1	TRBJ2-4	NA	TGCAGTGCTAGTACAGAGAACCAGAAAAACATTCAGTACTTC	CSASTENQKNIQYF
NA	TRBV9	TRBJ2-1	TRBD2	TGTGCCAGCAGCGTAGATTCCGGGACTAGCGGGAGTCGGGATGAGCAGTTCTTC	CASSVDSGTSGSRDEQFF
NA	TRBV30	TRBJ2-6	NA	TGTGCCTGGAGCCTCTCTGGGGCCAACGTCCTGACTTTC	CAWSLSGANVLTF
NA	TRBV10-3	TRBJ1-1	NA	TGTGCCATCAAAGACAGCTACGCCACTGAAGCTTTCTTT	CAIKDSYATEAFF
once	TRBV7-9	TRBJ2-5	TRBD1	TGTGCCAGCGGACCAGGACAGGGGGCTGGGGAGACCCAGTACTTC	CASGPGQGAGETQYF
NA	TRBV4-1	TRBJ1-3	TRBD1	TGCGCCAGCAGCCGCACCGGGACAGTGGGAACCCTTGCAACGGACGGAAACACCATATATTTT	CASSRTGTVGTLATDGNTIYF
NA	TRBV10-3	TRBJ1-1	NA	TGTGCCATCAGTGAACCGGCGGGAACTGAAGCTTTCTTT	CAISEPAGTEAFF
NA	TRBV5-1	TRBJ2-5	TRBD2	TGCGCCAGCAGCTTCCTAGCGGGGGGTGAGGAGACCCAGTACTTC	CASSFLAGGEETQYF
NA	TRBV19	TRBJ2-5	NA	TGTGCCAGTAGTGATCAGGGATACCAAGAGACCCAGTACTTC	CASSDQGYQETQYF
NA	TRBV12-3/TRBV12-4	TRBJ2-5	NA	TGTGCCAGCAGTTTCTCGGAGTCAGAGACCCAGTACTTC	CASSFSESETQYF
NA	TRBV29-1	TRBJ2-7	NA	TGCAGCGTTGCCCTACAGGGTTTCCCCTACGAGCAGTACTTC	CSVALQGFPYEQYF
once	TRBV7-2	TRBJ1-4	TRBD1	TGTGCCAGCAGCTTAAGACAGGGGGGAGGGTCTAATGAAAAACTGTTTTTT	CASSLRQGGGSNEKLFF
NA	TRBV7-2	TRBJ1-5	TRBD1	TGTGCCAGCAGCTCGGGGACAGGGGGGGGCAATCAGCCCCAGCATTTT	CASSSGTGGGNQPQHF
few	TRBV7-8	TRBJ1-2	TRBD1	TGTGCCAGCAGCCCCCCCACAGGGGGGTTTGGGGGCTACACCTTC	CASSPPTGGFGGYTF
NA	TRBV5-1	TRBJ2-7	TRBD1	TGCGCCAGCAGCTTGGGGGGGACAGGGTCCTACGAGCAGTACTTC	CASSLGGTGSYEQYF
NA	TRBV7-8	TRBJ2-7	TRBD2	TGTGCCAGCAGCTCGGCGGGGGGATACGAGCAGTACTTC	CASSSAGGYEQYF
NA	TRBV9	TRBJ2-5	TRBD2	TGTGCCAGCAGCGAGCTAGCGGGGGGGCAAGAGACCCAGTACTTC	CASSELAGGQETQYF